The 14 T cell receptor beta chains reported below all come from one sample, sequenced in a study of blood T cell repertoires in COVID-19. The assay was immunoSEQ multiplex PCR, and TCRdb's table has in-frame clones only and misses some. The sample has 250,000 or so clones; approximately 84% are singletons. Sample: PBMCs or T cells enriched from blood (not recorded which). The receptors were sampled from a man aged 45-65 years who had recovered from COVID-19.

This clone was observed once. This rearrangement joins TRBV7-2 to TRBJ1-5; D perhaps matches TRBD1 (6 bases). The CDR3 totals 16 residues. The V and J ends lost 5 bases and 5 bases respectively, with 19 bases between them. Germline values: CDR1 SGHTA, CDR2 FQGNSA. CDR3 protein: CASSTDSVARYQPQHF. The CDR3 bases are TGTGCCAGCAGCACGGACAGCGTTGCTAGGTATCAGCCCCAGCATTTT.

The rearrangement uses TRBV7-9 and TRBJ1-2; a possible D gene is TRBD1 (5 bases). The germline CDR1 and CDR2 sequences are SEHNR and FQNEAQ (reference sequence). Trimming stripped 8 bases from V and 7 bases from J, with 17 bases between. The CDR3 runs to 13 residues. DNA for the CDR3: TGTGCCAGCGGGTGGAGGGGAACCGGTGGCTACACCTTC. It codes for CASGWRGTGGYTF.

The rearrangement joins TRBV28 to TRBJ2-7; D uncertain. Trimming left V 5 bases short and J 4 bases short, with 9 bases between. The CDR3 covers 12 residues. Per germline, CDR1 MDHEN and CDR2 SYDVKM. This chain's CDR3 is CASSPSMYEQYF. In nucleotides, the CDR3 is TGTGCCAGCAGTCCCTCTATGTACGAGCAGTACTTC.

This clone was recorded once. V gene TRBV3-1 (or the pseudogene TRBV3-2) combines with J gene TRBJ1-5; D call uncertain. V was shortened by 4 bases and J by 1 base, with 14 bases between the two germline ends. The CDR3 spans 16 residues. Germline CDR1 LGHDT, CDR2 YNNKEL (reference sequence). The chain's CDR3 is CASSLRLGGSNQPQHF. CDR3 DNA: TGTGCCAGCAGCCTCCGACTGGGAGGGAGCAATCAGCCCCAGCATTTT.

The CDR3, as DNA: TGTGCCACGCGGAGGGCCACCGGGGAGCTGTTTTTT. This encodes CATRRATGELFF. The chain joins TRBV19 to TRBJ2-2; D perhaps matches TRBD2 (6 bases). V lost 10 bases to trimming and J lost 4 bases, with 10 bases between them. The germline V gene encodes CDR1 LNHDA and CDR2 SQIVND (reference sequence). This CDR3 has 12 amino acids.

The CDR3 protein is CASSQDHDRGRGYTF. Written as DNA, the CDR3 is TGCGCCAGCAGCCAAGATCACGACAGGGGAAGAGGCTACACCTTC. The J gene is TRBJ1-2, the V gene TRBV4-3; TRBD1 aligns across 8 bases. Per the germline V gene, CDR1 is LGHNA and CDR2 is YSLEER. The CDR3 has 15 amino acids. V lost 0 bases and J lost 8; bases outside the gene matches: 8.

The chain joins TRBV28 to TRBJ1-6; a weak D match, TRBD1 (5 bases). Between the trimmed V and J ends, which lost 7 bases and 2 bases, there was a span of 12 bases. Germline CDR1 reads MDHEN; CDR2 reads SYDVKM. The CDR3 extends over 15 amino acids. The CDR3 nucleotides read TGTGCCAGCATCCCAGGGTCGACCTATAATTCACCCCTCCACTTT. Amino acid sequence: CASIPGSTYNSPLHF.

The chain links TRBV10-1 to TRBJ1-2; 10 nucleotides agree with TRBD1. Germline CDR1 and CDR2: WNHNN and SYGVQD (reference sequence). This CDR3 region has 13 residues. V shed 10 bases, J shed 7 bases, and the junction held 9 bases outside the gene matches. The CDR3 reads CAIPGQGSSGYTF. The CDR3 bases are TGCGCCATACCGGGACAGGGGTCAAGTGGCTACACCTTC.

V usage is TRBV7-9 and J usage is TRBJ2-7, with TRBD2 matching over 12 bases. Germline lookup yields CDR1 SEHNR and CDR2 FQNEAQ (reference sequence). Germline trimming cut 5 bases from V and 4 bases from J; bases unmatched to any gene: 6. CDR3 length: 15 residues. DNA for the CDR3: TGTGCCAGCAGCATCTCTAGCGGGAGGGGTTACGAGCAGTACTTC. Its translation: CASSISSGRGYEQYF. The entire variable domain, with the rest obtained from reference TRBV7-9 and TRBJ2-7, is as follows: DTGVSQNPRHKITKRGQNVTFRCDPISEHNRLYWYRQTLGQGPEFLTYFQNEAQLEKSRLLSDRFSAERPKGSFSTLEIQRTEQGDSAMYLCASSISSGRGYEQYFGPGTRLTVT.

The chain is built from TRBV11-2 and TRBJ1-3; 8 positions agree with TRBD1. The V gene end was trimmed by 6 bases and the J gene end by 0 bases; junction bases not matched to a gene: 7. The CDR3 has 16 residues. Germline V gene data show CDR1 as SGHAT and CDR2 as FQNNGV. The CDR3, as DNA: TGTGCCAGCAGGCTGGGACAGGCTGTCTCTGGAAACACCATATATTTT. Encoded protein: CASRLGQAVSGNTIYF.

The chain combines TRBV5-4 with TRBJ2-4; TRBD2 matches 12 bases. Trimming took 0 bases from V and 7 from J; bases not matched to a gene: 5. This CDR3 has 16 amino acids. The V gene's germline CDR1 is SGHNT and CDR2 YYREEE (reference sequence). Here the CDR3 DNA reads TGTGCCAGCAGCTTGGCTAGCGGGAGGGCCAGGAACATTCAGTACTTC. Protein sequence: CASSLASGRARNIQYF.

J is TRBJ1-3 and V is TRBV10-3; D gene unclear. Trimming shortened V by 7 bases and J by 1 base, and 8 bases separated the two germline ends. From germline, CDR1 is ENHRY and CDR2 SYGVKD. The CDR3 spans 13 residues. The CDR3 nucleotides read TGTGCCATCATACCAGCGTCTGGAAACACCATATATTTT. The encoded protein is CAIIPASGNTIYF.

The gene calls are TRBV6-5 and TRBJ1-1, with D uncertain. In germline, CDR1 is MNHEY, CDR2 SVGAGI. There are 13 residues in the CDR3. The V end lost 0 bases, the J end lost 7 bases, and 9 bases lay between the germline ends. The DNA for the CDR3 is TGTGCCAGCAGTTACTCAAACAGCGGTGAAGCTTTCTTT. This encodes CASSYSNSGEAFF.

The V and J genes are TRBV19 and TRBJ1-1; 8 bases are a match to TRBD1. V shed 6 bases and J 1 base; nucleotides not matched to a gene: 4. The CDR3 runs 14 residues. Germline V gene lookup returns CDR1 LNHDA and CDR2 SQIVND (reference sequence). The CDR3 spells CASREDRANTEAFF. In nucleotides, the CDR3 is TGTGCCAGTAGGGAGGACAGGGCGAACACTGAAGCTTTCTTT.